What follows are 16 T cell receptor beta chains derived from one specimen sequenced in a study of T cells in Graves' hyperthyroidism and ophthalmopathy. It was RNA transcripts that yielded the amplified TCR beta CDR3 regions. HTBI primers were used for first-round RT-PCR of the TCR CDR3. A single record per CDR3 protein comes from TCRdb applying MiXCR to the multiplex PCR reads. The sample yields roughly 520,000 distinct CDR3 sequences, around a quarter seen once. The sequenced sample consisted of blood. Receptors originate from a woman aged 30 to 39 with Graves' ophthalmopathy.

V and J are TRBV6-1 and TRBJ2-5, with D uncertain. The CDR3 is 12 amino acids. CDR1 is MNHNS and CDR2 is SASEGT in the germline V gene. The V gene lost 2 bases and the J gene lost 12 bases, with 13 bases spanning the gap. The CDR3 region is CASSETIGWEYF. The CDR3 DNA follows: TGTGCCAGCAGTGAAACCATCGGGTGGGAGTACTTC.

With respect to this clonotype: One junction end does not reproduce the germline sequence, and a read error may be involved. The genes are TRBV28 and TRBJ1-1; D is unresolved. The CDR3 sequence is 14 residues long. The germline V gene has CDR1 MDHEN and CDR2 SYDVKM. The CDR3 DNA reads TGTGCCAGCCGCCACGGCGCTCTGAACACTGATGCTTTCTTT. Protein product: CASRHGALNTDAFF. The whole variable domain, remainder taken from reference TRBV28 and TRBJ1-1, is DVKVTQSSRYLVKRTGEKVFLECVQDMDHENMFWYRQDPGLGLRLIYFSYDVKMKEKGDIPEGYSVSREKKERFSLILESASTNQTSMYLCASRHGALNTDAFFGQGTRLTVV.

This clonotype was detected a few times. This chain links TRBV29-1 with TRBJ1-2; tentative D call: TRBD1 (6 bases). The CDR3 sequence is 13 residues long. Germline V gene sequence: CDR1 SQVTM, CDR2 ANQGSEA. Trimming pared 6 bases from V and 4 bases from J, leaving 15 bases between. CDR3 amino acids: CSVNQGTLYGYTF. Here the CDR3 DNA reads TGCAGCGTAAATCAGGGGACCCTCTATGGCTACACCTTC.

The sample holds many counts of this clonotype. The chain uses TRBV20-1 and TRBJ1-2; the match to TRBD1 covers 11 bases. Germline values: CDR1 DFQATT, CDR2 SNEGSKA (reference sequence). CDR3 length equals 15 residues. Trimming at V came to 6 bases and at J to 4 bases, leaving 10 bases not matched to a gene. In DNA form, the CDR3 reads TGCAGTGCACCGGACAGGGGGCGTTTTAGCTATGGCTACACCTTC. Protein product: CSAPDRGRFSYGYTF.

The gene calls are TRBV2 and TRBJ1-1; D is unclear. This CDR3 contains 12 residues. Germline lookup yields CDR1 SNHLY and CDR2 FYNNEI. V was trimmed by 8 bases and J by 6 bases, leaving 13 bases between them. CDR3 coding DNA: TGTGCCAGCCGACCGGGAGTGGCTGAAGCTTTCTTT. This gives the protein CASRPGVAEAFF.

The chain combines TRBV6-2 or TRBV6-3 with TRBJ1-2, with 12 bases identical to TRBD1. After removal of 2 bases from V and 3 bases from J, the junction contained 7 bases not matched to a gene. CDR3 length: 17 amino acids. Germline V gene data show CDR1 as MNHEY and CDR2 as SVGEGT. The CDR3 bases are TGTGCCAGCAGTTACCCGGGACAGGGGGCGCTTGACTATGGCTACACCTTC. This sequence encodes CASSYPGQGALDYGYTF.

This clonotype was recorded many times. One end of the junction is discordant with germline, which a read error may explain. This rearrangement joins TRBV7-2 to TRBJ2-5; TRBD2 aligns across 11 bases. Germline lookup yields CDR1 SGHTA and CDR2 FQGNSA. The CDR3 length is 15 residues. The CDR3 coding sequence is TGTGCCAGCAGCATAGCGGGGGGGCTTCAAGAGACCCAGTACTTC. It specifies CASSIAGGLQETQYF.

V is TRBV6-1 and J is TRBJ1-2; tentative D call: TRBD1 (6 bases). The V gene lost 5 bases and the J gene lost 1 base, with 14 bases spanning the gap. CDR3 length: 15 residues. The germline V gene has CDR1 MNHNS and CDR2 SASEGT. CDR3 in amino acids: CASSPTGGYNYGYTF. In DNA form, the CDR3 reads TGTGCCAGCAGTCCGACAGGTGGATATAACTATGGCTACACCTTC.

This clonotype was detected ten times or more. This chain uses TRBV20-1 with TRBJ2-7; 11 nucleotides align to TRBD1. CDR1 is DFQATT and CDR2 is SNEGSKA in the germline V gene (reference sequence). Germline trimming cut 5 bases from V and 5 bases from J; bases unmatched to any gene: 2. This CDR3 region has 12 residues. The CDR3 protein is CSAPDRGHEQYF. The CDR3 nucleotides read TGCAGTGCTCCGGACAGGGGGCACGAGCAGTACTTC.

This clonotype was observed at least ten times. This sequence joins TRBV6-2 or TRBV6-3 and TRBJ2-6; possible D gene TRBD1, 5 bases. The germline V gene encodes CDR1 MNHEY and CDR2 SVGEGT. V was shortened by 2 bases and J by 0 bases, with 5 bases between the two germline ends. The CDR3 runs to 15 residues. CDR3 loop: CASSYDSSGANVLTF. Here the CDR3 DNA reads TGTGCCAGCAGTTACGACAGCTCTGGGGCCAACGTCCTGACTTTC.

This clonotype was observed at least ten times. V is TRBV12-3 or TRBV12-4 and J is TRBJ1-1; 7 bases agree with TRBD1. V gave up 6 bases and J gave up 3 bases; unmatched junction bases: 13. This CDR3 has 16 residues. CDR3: CASRQNNRGFYTEAFF. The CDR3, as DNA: TGTGCCAGCAGACAGAATAACAGGGGATTTTACACTGAAGCTTTCTTT.

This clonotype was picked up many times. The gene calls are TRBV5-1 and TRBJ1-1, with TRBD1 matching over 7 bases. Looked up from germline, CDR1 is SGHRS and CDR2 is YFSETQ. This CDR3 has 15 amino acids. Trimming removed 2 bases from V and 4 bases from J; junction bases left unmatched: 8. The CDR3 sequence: CASSLQTGYATEAFF. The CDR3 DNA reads TGCGCCAGCAGCTTACAGACAGGGTACGCCACTGAAGCTTTCTTT.

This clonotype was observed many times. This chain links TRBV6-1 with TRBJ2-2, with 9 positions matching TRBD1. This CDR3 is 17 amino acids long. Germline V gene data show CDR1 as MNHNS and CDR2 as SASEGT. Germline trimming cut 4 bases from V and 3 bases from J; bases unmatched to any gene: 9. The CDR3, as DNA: TGTGCCAGCAGTGGATTACAGGGGGCGCAGGACACCGGGGAGCTGTTTTTT. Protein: CASSGLQGAQDTGELFF.

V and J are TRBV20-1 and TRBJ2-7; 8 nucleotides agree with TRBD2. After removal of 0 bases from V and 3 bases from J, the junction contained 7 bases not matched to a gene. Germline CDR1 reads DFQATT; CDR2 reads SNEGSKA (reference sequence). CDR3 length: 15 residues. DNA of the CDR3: TGCAGTGCTAGAGAGCAGCCGGGGGGGATCTACGAGCAGTACTTC. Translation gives CSAREQPGGIYEQYF.

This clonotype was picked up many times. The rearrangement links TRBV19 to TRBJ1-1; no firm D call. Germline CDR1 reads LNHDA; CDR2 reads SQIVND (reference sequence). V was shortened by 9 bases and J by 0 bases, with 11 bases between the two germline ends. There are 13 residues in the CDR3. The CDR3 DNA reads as TGTGCCAGCGCCCTTACAGTGAACACTGAAGCTTTCTTT. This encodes CASALTVNTEAFF.

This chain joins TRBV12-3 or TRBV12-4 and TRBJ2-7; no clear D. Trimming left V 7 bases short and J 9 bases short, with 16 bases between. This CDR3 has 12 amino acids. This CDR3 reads CASTPPSGGQYF. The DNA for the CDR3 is TGTGCCAGCACCCCTCCTTCGGGCGGGCAGTACTTC.